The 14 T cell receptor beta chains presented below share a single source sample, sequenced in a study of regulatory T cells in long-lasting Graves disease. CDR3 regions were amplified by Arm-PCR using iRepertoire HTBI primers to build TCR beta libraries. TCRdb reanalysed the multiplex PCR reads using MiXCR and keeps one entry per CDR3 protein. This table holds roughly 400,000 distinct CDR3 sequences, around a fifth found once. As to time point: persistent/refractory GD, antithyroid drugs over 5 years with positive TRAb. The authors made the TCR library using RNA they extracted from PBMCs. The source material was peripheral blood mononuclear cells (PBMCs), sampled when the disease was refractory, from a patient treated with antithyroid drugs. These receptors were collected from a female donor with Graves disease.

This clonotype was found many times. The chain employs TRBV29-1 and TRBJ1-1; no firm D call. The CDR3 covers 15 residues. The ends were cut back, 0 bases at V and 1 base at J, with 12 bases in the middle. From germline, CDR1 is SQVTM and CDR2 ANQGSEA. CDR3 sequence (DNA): TGCAGCGTTGAAGATGTAGGGTACCGGAACACTGAAGCTTTCTTT. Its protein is CSVEDVGYRNTEAFF.

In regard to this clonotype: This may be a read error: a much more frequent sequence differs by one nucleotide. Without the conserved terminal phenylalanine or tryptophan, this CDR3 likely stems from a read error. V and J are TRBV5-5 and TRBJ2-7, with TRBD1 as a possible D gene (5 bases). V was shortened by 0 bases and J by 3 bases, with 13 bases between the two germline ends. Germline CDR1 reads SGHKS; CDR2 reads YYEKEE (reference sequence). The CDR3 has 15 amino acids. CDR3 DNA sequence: TGTGCCAGCAGCTTGGATTCGCAGGGTGGCTACGAGCAGTACCTC. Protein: CASSLDSQGGYEQYL.

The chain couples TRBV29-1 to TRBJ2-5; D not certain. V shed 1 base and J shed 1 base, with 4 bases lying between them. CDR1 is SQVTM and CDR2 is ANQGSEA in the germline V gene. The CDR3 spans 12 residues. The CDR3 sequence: CSVEGPQETQYF. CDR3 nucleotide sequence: TGCAGCGTTGAAGGTCCCCAAGAGACCCAGTACTTC. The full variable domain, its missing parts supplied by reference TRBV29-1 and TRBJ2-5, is SAVISQKPSRDICQRGTSLTIQCQVDSQVTMMFWYRQQPGQSLTLIATANQGSEATYESGFVIDKFPISRPNLTFSTLTVSNMSPEDSSIYLCSVEGPQETQYFGPGTRLLVL.

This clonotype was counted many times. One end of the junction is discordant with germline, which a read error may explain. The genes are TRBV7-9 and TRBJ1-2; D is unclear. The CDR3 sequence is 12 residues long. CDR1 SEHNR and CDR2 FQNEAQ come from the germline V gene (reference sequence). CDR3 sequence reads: CASSLEGYGYTF. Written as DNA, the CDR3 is TGTGCCAGCAGTTTAGAGGGCTATGGCTACACCTTC. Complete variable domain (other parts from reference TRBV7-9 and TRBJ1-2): DTGVSQNPRHKITKRGQNVTFRCDPISEHNRLYWYRQTLGQGPEFLTYFQNEAQLEKSRLLSDRFSAERPKGSFSTLEIQRTEQGDSAMYLCASSLEGYGYTFGSGTRLTVV.

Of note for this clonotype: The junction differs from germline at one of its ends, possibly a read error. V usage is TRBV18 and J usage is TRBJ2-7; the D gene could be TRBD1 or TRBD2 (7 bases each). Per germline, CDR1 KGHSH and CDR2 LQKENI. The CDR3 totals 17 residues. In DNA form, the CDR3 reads TGTGCCAGCTCGCCGCGGGACAGACTAGCAGGGTATCCGAGTTCGCACTTC. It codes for CASSPRDRLAGYPSSHF.

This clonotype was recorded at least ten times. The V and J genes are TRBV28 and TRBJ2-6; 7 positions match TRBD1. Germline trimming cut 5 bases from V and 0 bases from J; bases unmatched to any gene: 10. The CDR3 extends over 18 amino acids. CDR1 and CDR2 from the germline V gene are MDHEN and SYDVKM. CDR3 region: CASSPGTEPVSGANVLTF. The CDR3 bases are TGTGCCAGCAGTCCGGGGACAGAACCCGTCTCTGGGGCCAACGTCCTGACTTTC.

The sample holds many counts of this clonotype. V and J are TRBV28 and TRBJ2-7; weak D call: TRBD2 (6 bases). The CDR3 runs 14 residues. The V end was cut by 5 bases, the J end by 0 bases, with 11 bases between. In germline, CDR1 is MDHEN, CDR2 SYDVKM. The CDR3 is CASSGDGSSYEQYF. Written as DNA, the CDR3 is TGTGCCAGCAGTGGGGACGGGAGCTCCTACGAGCAGTACTTC.

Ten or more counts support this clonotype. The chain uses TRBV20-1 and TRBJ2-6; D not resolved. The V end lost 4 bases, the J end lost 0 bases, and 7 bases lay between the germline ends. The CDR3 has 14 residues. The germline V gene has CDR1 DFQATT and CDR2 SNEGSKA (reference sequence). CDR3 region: CSAISGSGANVLTF. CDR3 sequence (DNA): TGCAGTGCTATCTCTGGCTCTGGGGCCAACGTCCTGACTTTC.

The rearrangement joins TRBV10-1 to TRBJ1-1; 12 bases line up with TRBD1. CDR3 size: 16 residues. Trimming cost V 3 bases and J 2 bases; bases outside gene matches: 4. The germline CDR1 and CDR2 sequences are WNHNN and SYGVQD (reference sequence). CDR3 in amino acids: CASSEGTGGSNTEAFF. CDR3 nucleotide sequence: TGCGCCAGCAGTGAAGGGACAGGGGGCTCCAACACTGAAGCTTTCTTT.

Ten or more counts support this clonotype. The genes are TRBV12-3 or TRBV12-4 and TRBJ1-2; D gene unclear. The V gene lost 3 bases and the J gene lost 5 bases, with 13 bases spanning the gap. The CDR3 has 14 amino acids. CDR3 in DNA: TGTGCCAGCAGTTTTGGGGTTGGAATTTATGGCTACACCTTC. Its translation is CASSFGVGIYGYTF.

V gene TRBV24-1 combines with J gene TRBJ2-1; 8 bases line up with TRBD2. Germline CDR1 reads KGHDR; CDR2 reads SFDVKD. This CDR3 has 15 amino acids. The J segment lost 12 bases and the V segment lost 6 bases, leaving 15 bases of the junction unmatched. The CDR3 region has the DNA TGTGCCACCAGTACCGCCGGGACTAGACCCCACGGGCAGTTCTTC. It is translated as CATSTAGTRPHGQFF.

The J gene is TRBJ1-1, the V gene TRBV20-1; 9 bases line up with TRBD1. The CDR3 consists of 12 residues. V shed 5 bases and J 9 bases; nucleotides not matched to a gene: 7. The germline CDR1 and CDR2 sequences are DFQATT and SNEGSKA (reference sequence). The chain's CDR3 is CSAEDRGLKAFF. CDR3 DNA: TGCAGTGCTGAGGACAGGGGTCTCAAAGCTTTCTTT.

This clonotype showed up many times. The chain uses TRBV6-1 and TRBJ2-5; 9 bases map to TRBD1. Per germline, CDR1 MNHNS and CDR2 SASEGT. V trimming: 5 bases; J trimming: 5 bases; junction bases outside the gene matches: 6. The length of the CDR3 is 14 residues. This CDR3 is CASSMTGGVETQYF. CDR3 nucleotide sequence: TGTGCCAGCAGTATGACAGGGGGTGTGGAGACCCAGTACTTC.

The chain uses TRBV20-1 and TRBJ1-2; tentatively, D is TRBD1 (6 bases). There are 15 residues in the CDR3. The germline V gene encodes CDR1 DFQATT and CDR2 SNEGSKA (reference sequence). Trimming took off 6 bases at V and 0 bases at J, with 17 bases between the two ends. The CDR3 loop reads CSAARTDRTNYGYTF. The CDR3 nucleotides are TGCAGTGCCGCCAGGACAGACAGAACTAACTATGGCTACACCTTC.